This T cell receptor (beta chain) was sequenced for a study of cytomegalovirus exposure and HLA in healthy donors. Study-level points and caveats: The investigators catalogued under 200 TCR beta chains as cytomegalovirus-associated. Fewer N-insertions than the roughly 600-donor mean were reportedly shown by an Asian-associated ancestry cluster in a later analysis. For presence/absence analyses, sequencing depth was assumed to be roughly uniform across donors.

This CDR3 is built from 15 residues. V trimming: 5 bases; J trimming: 1 base; junction bases outside the gene matches: 6. Germline V lookup: CDR1 SEHNR, CDR2 FQNEAQ (reference sequence). As regards this clone: The target antigen is unknown.

The PCR made use of 60 Vbeta and 13 Jbeta primers. Sequencing was performed with immunoSEQ multiplex PCR; in TCRdb, only in-frame clones are kept and a portion is missing. The data hold approximately 100,000 clones, with about 77% observed a single time. The receptor's source is a woman between 45 and 60 years old in good health and CMV-seropositive. Material: PBMCs. V is TRBV7-9 and J is TRBJ1-1; 8 bases align to TRBD1. This CDR3 reads CASSVSDRANTEAFF. The CDR3 bases are TGTGCCAGCAGCGTCTCGGACAGGGCGAACACTGAAGCTTTCTTT.